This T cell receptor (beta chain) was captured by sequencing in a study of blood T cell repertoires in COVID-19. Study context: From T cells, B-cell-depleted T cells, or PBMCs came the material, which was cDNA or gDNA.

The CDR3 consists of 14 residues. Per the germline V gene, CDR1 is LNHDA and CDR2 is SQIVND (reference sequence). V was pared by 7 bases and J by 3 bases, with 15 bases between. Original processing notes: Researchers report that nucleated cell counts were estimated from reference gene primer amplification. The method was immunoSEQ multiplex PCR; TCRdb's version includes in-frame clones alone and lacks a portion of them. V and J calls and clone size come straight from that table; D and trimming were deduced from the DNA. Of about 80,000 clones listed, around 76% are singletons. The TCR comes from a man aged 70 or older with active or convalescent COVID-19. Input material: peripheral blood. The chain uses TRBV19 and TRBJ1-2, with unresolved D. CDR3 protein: CASIPPGSHYGYTF. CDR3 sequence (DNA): TGTGCCAGTATCCCACCCGGGAGTCACTATGGCTACACCTTC.